This T cell receptor (beta chain) was documented in a study of blood T cell repertoires in COVID-19. As for the study in general: Both acute and convalescent COVID-19 samples were obtained from the United States, Italy and Spain. PBMCs, B-cell-depleted T cells, or T cells provided the cDNA or gDNA that made up the material.

CDR3 length: 17 amino acids. Germline V gene lookup returns CDR1 MNHEY and CDR2 SVGEGT. After removal of 6 bases from V and 0 bases from J, the junction contained 5 bases not matched to a gene. In the original analysis: Reference gene primer amplification in the assay estimated nucleated cell counts. Here immunoSEQ multiplex PCR was the method, and the copy in TCRdb shows in-frame clones only, minus some. The DNA was the basis for D and trimming; V, J and clone size are from that table. Of 250,000 or so clones in the sample, around nine tenths were seen once. The sample comprised peripheral blood. The rearrangement uses TRBV6-2 or TRBV6-3 and TRBJ2-6, with TRBD1 matching 10 bases. The receptor comes from a woman aged 70 to 79 with active or convalescent COVID-19. CDR3 sequence: CASSGGQGLSGANVLTF. The CDR3 DNA follows: TGTGCCAGCAGCGGGGGACAGGGGCTCTCTGGGGCCAACGTCCTGACTTTC.